This T cell receptor (beta chain) was captured by sequencing in a study of cytomegalovirus exposure and HLA in healthy donors. Of note for this clone: The antigen is undetermined.

The J segment lost 2 bases and the V segment lost 7 bases, leaving 7 bases of the junction unmatched. The CDR3 runs to 14 residues. Germline lookup yields CDR1 MNHGY and CDR2 SVAAGI. TCRdb's table, derived via immunoSEQ multiplex PCR, lists solely in-frame clones and lacks some. The sample has 65,000 to 100,000 clones, over 85% seen once. Findings and caveats of the study: Reports credit the classifier with highly specific, highly sensitive diagnosis of cytomegalovirus status. In vitro testing confirmed a few CMV-associated chains as specific for CMV antigens. The TCR clusters that emerged in the first cohort tended, a later analysis found, to co-occur in the approximately 110 validation repertoires.

What was sequenced was PBMCs. The chain joins TRBV6-9 to TRBJ2-7; 8 bases match TRBD1. This receptor was taken from a woman between 25 and 40 years old in good health and CMV-seronegative. CDR3 nucleotide sequence: TGTGCCAGCAACCCCGGGACAGGACCCTACGAGCAGTACTTC. This gives the protein CASNPGTGPYEQYF.